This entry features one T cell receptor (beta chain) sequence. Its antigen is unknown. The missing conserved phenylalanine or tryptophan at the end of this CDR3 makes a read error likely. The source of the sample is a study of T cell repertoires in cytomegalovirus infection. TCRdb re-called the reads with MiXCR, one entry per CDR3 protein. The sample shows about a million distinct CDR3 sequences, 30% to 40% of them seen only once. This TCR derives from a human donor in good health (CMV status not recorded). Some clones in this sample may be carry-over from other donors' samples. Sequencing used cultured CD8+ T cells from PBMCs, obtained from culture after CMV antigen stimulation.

The chain's CDR3 is CASSPRGTDYSNQPQHY. The CDR3 DNA reads TGTGCCAGCAGCCCCCGCGGGACAGACTATAGCAATCAGCCCCAGCATTAT. The chain links TRBV7-6 to TRBJ1-5; 7 nucleotides agree with TRBD1. The trim removed 5 bases at V and 0 bases at J, leaving 10 bases unmatched. Germline CDR1 SGHVS, CDR2 FNYEAQ. The CDR3 covers 17 residues.